This entry describes one TCR beta chain. The sample carries other DNA sequences with the same CDR3. These data belong to a study of blood T cell repertoires in COVID-19. Background on the study: Material from acute and convalescent COVID-19 was sourced from the United States, Italy and Spain. Sources were T cells, B-cell-depleted T cells, or PBMCs; the material itself was cDNA or gDNA.

Per the authors' pipeline: Reference gene primers were amplified, and this amplification served to estimate nucleated cell counts. Using immunoSEQ multiplex PCR, the repertoire was profiled, and TCRdb retains in-frame clones only, with some absent. That table gives V, J and clone size, and the DNA gave D and trimming. Of approximately 170,000 clones in the sample, around 89% were seen once. The TCR was taken from a man younger than 35 who had recovered from COVID-19. The sequencing sample was made of peripheral blood.

CDR3 protein: CASSFLLAGADTQYF. The CDR3 nucleotides read TGTGCCAGCAGTTTTCTACTAGCGGGAGCGGATACGCAGTATTTT. The rearrangement uses TRBV27 and TRBJ2-3, with TRBD2 matching over 11 bases. Germline V gene lookup returns CDR1 MNHEY and CDR2 SMNVEV (reference sequence). The junction had 5 bases not matched to a gene; V was cut back by 3 bases and J by 6 bases. The CDR3 has 15 residues.